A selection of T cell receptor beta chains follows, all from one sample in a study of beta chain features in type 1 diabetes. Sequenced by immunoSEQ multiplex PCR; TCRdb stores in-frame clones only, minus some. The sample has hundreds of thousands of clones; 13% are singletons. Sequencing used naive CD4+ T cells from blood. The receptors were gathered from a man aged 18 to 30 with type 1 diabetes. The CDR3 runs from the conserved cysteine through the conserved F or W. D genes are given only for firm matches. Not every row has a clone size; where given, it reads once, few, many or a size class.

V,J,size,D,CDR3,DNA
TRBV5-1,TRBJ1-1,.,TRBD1,CASSLVGTGRHTEAFF,TGCGCCAGCAGCTTGGTTGGGACAGGGCGACACACTGAAGCTTTCTTT
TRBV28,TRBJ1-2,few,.,CASSPHREYNYGYTF,TGTGCCAGCAGTCCCCACAGGGAGTATAACTATGGCTACACCTTC
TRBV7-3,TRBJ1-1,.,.,CASSSQRGTEAFF,TGTGCCAGCAGCTCACAAAGGGGGACTGAAGCTTTCTTT
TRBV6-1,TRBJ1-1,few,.,CASSRGGTEAFF,TGTGCCAGCAGCCGAGGGGGGACTGAAGCTTTCTTT
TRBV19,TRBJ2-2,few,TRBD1,CASATHRTGGTGELFF,TGTGCCAGTGCTACACACCGGACAGGAGGAACCGGGGAGCTGTTTTTT
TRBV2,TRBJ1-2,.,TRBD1,CASSVGQGKDGYTF,TGTGCCAGCAGTGTAGGACAGGGCAAGGATGGCTACACCTTC
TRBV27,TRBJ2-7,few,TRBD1,CASKEWGTGSYEQYF,TGTGCCAGCAAGGAGTGGGGGACAGGGTCCTACGAGCAGTACTTC
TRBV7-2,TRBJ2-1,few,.,CASSFGSGLLEQFF,TGTGCCAGCAGCTTTGGGTCCGGGCTGCTTGAGCAGTTCTTC
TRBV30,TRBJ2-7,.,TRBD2,CAWSVRLSSGGGYEQYF,TGTGCCTGGAGTGTACGATTGTCTAGCGGGGGAGGATACGAGCAGTACTTC
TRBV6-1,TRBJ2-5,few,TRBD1,CASSARPGGETQYF,TGTGCCAGCAGTGCCCGCCCAGGGGGAGAGACCCAGTACTTC
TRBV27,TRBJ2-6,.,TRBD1,CASGTGESGANVLTF,TGTGCCAGCGGGACAGGGGAATCAGGGGCCAACGTCCTGACTTTC
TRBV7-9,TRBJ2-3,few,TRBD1,CASSLGDRETDTQYF,TGTGCCAGCAGCTTAGGGGACAGGGAAACAGATACGCAGTATTTT
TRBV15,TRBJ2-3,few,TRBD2,CATSQRGLSTDTQYF,TGTGCCACCAGTCAGCGGGGGCTAAGCACAGATACGCAGTATTTT
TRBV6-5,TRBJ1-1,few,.,CASSSDQAQAFF,TGTGCCAGCAGCTCCGACCAGGCACAAGCTTTCTTT
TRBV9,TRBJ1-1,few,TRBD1,CASSTSGTGGTEAFF,TGTGCCAGCAGCACCTCCGGGACAGGGGGCACTGAAGCTTTCTTT
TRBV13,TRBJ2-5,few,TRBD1,CASSLGAVAWDRERRETQYF,TGTGCCAGCAGCTTAGGGGCGGTAGCTTGGGACAGGGAGCGTCGGGAGACCCAGTACTTC
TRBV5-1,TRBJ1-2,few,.,CASSLDSGNYGYTF,TGCGCCAGCAGCTTGGACAGTGGCAACTATGGCTACACCTTC